This T cell receptor (beta chain) is from a study of long-term antiretroviral therapy in people with HIV. Study-wide results and limits: The study collected no data on ART adherence, viral resistance or therapy changes. Blood in the study was drawn between about 2003 and 2017, possibly under older ART regimens, which may be less effective than current ones. Although diversity increased after ART, it remained lower than in transplant donor controls. CDR3 length ranges were narrower in HIV repertoires than in controls.

Investigators performed immunoSEQ version v3.0 at survey level. Assay used: immunoSEQ multiplex PCR; TCRdb lists only in-frame clones, some missing. There are roughly 24,000 clones in the sample; just under 85% occur only once, and about 12% lies in the top ten. The CDR3 spans 11 residues. The V end was cut by 1 base, the J end by 9 bases, with 7 bases between. In germline, CDR1 is DFQATT, CDR2 SNEGSKA (reference sequence). About this clone itself: As yet, its antigen is unknown.

The specimen comprised unsorted PBMCs, sampled 1.6 years after starting antiretroviral therapy. This TCR was recovered from a man aged 35 to 55 with HIV. The chain combines TRBV20-1 with TRBJ2-1, with D uncertain. The CDR3 protein is CSARGGVEQFF. The CDR3 DNA follows: TGCAGTGCTAGAGGTGGGGTTGAGCAGTTCTTC.